One sample yielded the 3 T cell receptor beta chains listed below, sequenced in a study of a mutant IDH1 vaccine in newly diagnosed glioma. The time point here: week 35, safety follow-up. The investigators gave 300 ug of mutant IDH1 20-mer peptide in each vaccine dose, together with topical imiquimod. Their antigens remain unidentified. The table came from immunoSEQ multiplex PCR; TCRdb's copy has only in-frame clones and leaves some out. The data contain tens of thousands of clones, around 80% of them singletons. Sample: PBMCs, taken from a glioma patient whose treatment included an IDH1 peptide vaccine. The receptors here all came from a young woman with glioma.

V usage is TRBV18 and J usage is TRBJ2-3; a weak D match, TRBD2 (6 bases). This CDR3 comprises 12 residues. V was clipped by 2 bases and J by 8 bases, with 8 bases between them. Looked up from germline, CDR1 is KGHSH and CDR2 is LQKENI. CDR3 amino acids: CASSPRRGTQYF. DNA for the CDR3: TGTGCCAGCTCACCAAGGAGGGGTACGCAGTATTTT.

The gene calls are TRBV7-8 and TRBJ1-4, with 7 bases aligning to TRBD1. Trimming removed 2 bases from V and 4 bases from J; junction bases left unmatched: 13. From germline, CDR1 is SGHVS and CDR2 FQNEAQ. The CDR3 spans 18 residues. Written as DNA, the CDR3 is TGTGCCAGCAGCTTATATGAGGGGGCGGCGGGGAATAATGAAAAACTGTTTTTT. Its translation is CASSLYEGAAGNNEKLFF.

This chain uses TRBV6-5 with TRBJ1-1; D is perhaps TRBD1 (5 bases). V dropped 0 bases and J dropped 9 bases, with 11 bases sitting between them. Per germline, CDR1 MNHEY and CDR2 SVGAGI. The CDR3 runs 13 residues. The CDR3 here is CASSYSGGDQAFF. The CDR3 nucleotides are TGTGCCAGCAGTTACTCGGGAGGGGATCAAGCTTTCTTT.